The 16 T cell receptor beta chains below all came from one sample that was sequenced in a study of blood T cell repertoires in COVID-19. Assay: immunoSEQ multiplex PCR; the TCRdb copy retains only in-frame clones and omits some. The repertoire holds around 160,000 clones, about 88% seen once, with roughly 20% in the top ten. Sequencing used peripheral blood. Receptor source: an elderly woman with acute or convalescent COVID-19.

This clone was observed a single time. The CDR3 loop reads CASSLAWTGGGNYGYTF. CDR3 DNA sequence: TGTGCCAGCAGCTTGGCGTGGACAGGGGGGGGCAACTATGGCTACACCTTC. The chain recombines TRBV5-5 with TRBJ1-2; TRBD1 matches at 10 bases. V shed 0 bases, J shed 2 bases, and the junction held 7 bases outside the gene matches. The CDR3 consists of 17 residues. Germline V CDR1 and CDR2: SGHKS, YYEKEE (reference sequence). Complete variable domain (other parts from reference TRBV5-5 and TRBJ1-2): DAGVTQSPTHLIKTRGQQVTLRCSPISGHKSVSWYQQVLGQGPQFIFQYYEKEERGRGNFPDRFSARQFPNYSSELNVNALLLGDSALYLCASSLAWTGGGNYGYTFGSGTRLTVV.

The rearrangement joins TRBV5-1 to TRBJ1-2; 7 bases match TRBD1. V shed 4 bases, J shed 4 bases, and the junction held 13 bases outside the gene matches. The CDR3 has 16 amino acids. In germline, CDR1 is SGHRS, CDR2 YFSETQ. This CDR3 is CASSPEGALSPYGYTF. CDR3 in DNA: TGCGCCAGCAGCCCTGAGGGGGCTCTCTCTCCCTATGGCTACACCTTC.

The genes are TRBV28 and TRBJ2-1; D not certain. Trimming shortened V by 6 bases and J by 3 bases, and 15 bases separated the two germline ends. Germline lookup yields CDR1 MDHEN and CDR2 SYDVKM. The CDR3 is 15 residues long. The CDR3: CASSQALRIYNEQFF. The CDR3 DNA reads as TGTGCCAGCAGCCAGGCCCTACGCATCTACAATGAGCAGTTCTTC.

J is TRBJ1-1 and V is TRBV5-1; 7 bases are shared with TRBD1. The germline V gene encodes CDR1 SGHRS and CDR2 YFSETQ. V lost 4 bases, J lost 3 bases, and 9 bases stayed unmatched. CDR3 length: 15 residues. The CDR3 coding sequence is TGCGCCAGCAGCGGGGGACAGAGTTTTCACACTGAAGCTTTCTTT. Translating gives CASSGGQSFHTEAFF.

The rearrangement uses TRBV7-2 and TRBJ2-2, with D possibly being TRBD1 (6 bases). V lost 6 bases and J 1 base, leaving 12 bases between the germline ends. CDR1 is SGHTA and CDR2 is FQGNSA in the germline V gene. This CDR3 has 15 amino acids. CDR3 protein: CASRPGQRNTGELFF. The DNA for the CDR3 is TGTGCCAGCAGACCTGGACAGAGGAACACCGGGGAGCTGTTTTTT.

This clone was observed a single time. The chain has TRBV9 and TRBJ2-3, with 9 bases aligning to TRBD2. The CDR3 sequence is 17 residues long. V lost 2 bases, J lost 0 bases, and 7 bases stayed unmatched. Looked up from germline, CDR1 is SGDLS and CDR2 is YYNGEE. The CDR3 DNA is TGTGCCAGCAGCGTCGAGGGAGCGGGGGGAAGCACAGATACGCAGTATTTT. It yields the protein CASSVEGAGGSTDTQYF.

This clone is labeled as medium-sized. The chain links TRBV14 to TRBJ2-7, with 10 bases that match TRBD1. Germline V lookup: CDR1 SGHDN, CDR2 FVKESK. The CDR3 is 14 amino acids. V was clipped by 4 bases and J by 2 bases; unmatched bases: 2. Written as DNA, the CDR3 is TGTGCCAGCAGCCTGGGACAGGGGACCTACGAGCAGTACTTC. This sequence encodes CASSLGQGTYEQYF.

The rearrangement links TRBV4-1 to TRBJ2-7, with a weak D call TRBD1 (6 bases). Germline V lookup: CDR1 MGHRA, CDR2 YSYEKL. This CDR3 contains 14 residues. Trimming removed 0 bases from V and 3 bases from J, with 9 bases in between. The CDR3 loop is CASSQDPDSYEQYF. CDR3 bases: TGCGCCAGCAGCCAAGATCCGGACAGCTACGAGCAGTACTTC.

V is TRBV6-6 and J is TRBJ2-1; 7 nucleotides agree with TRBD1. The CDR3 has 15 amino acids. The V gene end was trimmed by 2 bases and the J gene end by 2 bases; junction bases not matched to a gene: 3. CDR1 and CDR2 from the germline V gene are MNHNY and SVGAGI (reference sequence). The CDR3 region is CASSYDRVPYNEQFF. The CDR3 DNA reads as TGTGCCAGCAGTTACGACAGGGTCCCCTACAATGAGCAGTTCTTC.

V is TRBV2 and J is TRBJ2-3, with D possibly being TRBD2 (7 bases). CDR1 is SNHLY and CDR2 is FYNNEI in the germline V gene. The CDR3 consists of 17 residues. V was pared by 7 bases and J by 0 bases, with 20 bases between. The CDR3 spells CASKTVGGPSSTDTQYF. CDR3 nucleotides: TGTGCCAGCAAGACCGTGGGGGGGCCTTCGAGCACAGATACGCAGTATTTT.

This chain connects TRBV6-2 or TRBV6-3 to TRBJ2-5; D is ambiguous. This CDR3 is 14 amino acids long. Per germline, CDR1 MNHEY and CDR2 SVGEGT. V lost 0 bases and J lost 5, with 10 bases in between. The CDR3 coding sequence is TGTGCCAGCAGTTACTCTGGCAGCAGGGAGACCCAGTACTTC. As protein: CASSYSGSRETQYF.

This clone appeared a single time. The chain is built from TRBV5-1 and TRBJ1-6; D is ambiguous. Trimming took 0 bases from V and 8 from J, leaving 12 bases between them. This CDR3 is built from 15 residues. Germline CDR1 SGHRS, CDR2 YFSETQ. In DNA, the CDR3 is TGCGCCAGCAGCTTGGACACGGGTAGTCATTCACCCCTCCACTTT. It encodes CASSLDTGSHSPLHF.

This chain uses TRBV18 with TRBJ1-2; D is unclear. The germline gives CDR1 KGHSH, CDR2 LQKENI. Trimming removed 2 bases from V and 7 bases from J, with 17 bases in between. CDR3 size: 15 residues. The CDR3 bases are TGTGCCAGCTCACCAGCTCCCCTAGCGCCGTTTGGCTACACCTTC. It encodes CASSPAPLAPFGYTF.

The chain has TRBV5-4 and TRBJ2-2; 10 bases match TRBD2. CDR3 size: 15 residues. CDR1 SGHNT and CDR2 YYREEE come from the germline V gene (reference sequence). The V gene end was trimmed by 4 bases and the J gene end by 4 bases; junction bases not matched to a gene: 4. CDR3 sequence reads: CASSRLAGATGELFF. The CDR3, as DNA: TGTGCCAGCAGCCGTCTAGCGGGAGCCACCGGGGAGCTGTTTTTT. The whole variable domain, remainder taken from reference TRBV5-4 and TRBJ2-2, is ETGVTQSPTHLIKTRGQQVTLRCSSQSGHNTVSWYQQALGQGPQFIFQYYREEENGRGNFPPRFSGLQFPNYSSELNVNALELDDSALYLCASSRLAGATGELFFGEGSRLTVL.

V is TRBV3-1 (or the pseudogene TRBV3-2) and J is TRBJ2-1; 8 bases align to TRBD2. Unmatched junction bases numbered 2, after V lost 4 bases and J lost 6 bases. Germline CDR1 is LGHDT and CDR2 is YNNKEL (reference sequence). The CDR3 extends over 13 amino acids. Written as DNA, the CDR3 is TGTGCCAGCAGCCTTACTAGCGGCAATGAGCAGTTCTTC. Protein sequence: CASSLTSGNEQFF.

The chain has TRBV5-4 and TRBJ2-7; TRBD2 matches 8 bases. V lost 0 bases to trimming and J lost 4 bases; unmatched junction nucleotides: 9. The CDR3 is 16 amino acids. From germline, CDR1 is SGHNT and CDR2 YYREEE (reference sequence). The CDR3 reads CASSLDGTRIIYEQYF. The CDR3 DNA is TGTGCCAGCAGCTTGGATGGGACTAGGATAATTTACGAGCAGTACTTC.